Below are 6 T cell receptor beta chains sequenced from a single sample in a study of shared clonotypes between healthy human individuals. Assay used: immunoSEQ multiplex PCR; TCRdb lists only in-frame clones, some missing. The sample yields approximately 1,500,000 clones, under 99% seen once. The sequenced material came from naive CD4+ T cells sorted from blood. Subset of the sample: CD45RA+ positively selected. These TCRs come from a man aged 25 to 40 in good health.

J is TRBJ2-2 and V is TRBV6-5; unclear D gene. V lost 2 bases to trimming and J lost 3 bases, with 7 bases between them. The CDR3 is 14 amino acids. The germline V gene has CDR1 MNHEY and CDR2 SVGAGI. The chain's CDR3 is CASSYEQYTGELFF. The CDR3 nucleotides read TGTGCCAGCAGTTACGAACAGTACACCGGGGAGCTGTTTTTT.

This clone was seen a single time. The chain joins TRBV7-2 to TRBJ2-7; TRBD2 matches at 12 bases. The ends lost 1 base at V and 2 bases at J; junction bases unmatched: 9. This CDR3 contains 18 residues. The germline gives CDR1 SGHTA, CDR2 FQGNSA. CDR3 coding DNA: TGTGCCAGCAGCTTAGTTAGTGGCGGACTAGCGGGAACCTACGAGCAGTACTTC. Its protein is CASSLVSGGLAGTYEQYF.

V gene TRBV28 combines with J gene TRBJ1-1, with unresolved D. The CDR3 loop spans 11 amino acids. The V gene's germline CDR1 is MDHEN and CDR2 SYDVKM. V was trimmed by 5 bases and J by 4 bases, leaving 5 bases between them. CDR3 loop: CASSNITEAFF. The DNA of the CDR3 is TGTGCCAGCAGTAATATCACTGAAGCTTTCTTT.

The chain carries TRBV6-1 and TRBJ2-1; D not resolved. Looked up from germline, CDR1 is MNHNS and CDR2 is SASEGT. CDR3 length: 15 amino acids. Trimming stripped 6 bases from V and 6 bases from J, with 18 bases between. CDR3 nucleotide sequence: TGTGCCAGCAGGCCCACGTATCAGGCAACCAATGAGCAGTTCTTC. Protein: CASRPTYQATNEQFF.

The gene calls are TRBV19 and TRBJ2-1, with a tentative D call TRBD1 (6 bases). Trimming removed 10 bases at V and 1 base at J, with 11 bases between. The germline V gene encodes CDR1 LNHDA and CDR2 SQIVND (reference sequence). The CDR3 consists of 13 residues. The CDR3 sequence: CATQGRSYNEQFF. CDR3 coding DNA: TGTGCCACTCAGGGGCGATCCTACAATGAGCAGTTCTTC.

The chain links TRBV9 to TRBJ2-1, with 9 bases lining up with TRBD1. The CDR3 totals 16 residues. Losses at the gene ends were 3 bases for V and 2 bases for J; bases not matched to a gene: 6. The germline V gene has CDR1 SGDLS and CDR2 YYNGEE. The CDR3 reads CASSGTGGDPYNEQFF. The CDR3 region has the DNA TGTGCCAGCAGCGGTACAGGGGGCGACCCCTACAATGAGCAGTTCTTC.